This T cell receptor beta chain derives from a study of T-cell reconstitution after alpha-beta-depleted transplantation in children. Germline CDR1 is SGHVS and CDR2 is FQNEAQ. CDR3 length equals 15 residues. With 1 base removed from V and 6 bases from J, the gap between germline ends came to 16 bases. A library of TCRbeta sequences, prepared with unique molecular identifiers, was generated. TCRdb itself ran the PCR reads through MiXCR, one entry per CDR3 protein. The repertoire includes just under 550,000 distinct CDR3 sequences, about 16% of them detected once, and 3% to 3.5% sits in the top ten. The specimen was PBMCs from the stem cell graft donor, collected from the stem cell graft. This sequence originates from a human donor who donated a stem cell graft to a child with acute lymphoblastic leukemia. The genes are TRBV7-8 and TRBJ2-7; TRBD1 is a possible D gene (6 bases). DNA for the CDR3: TGTGCCAGCAGCTTAGTAAGGGACACGAGGGGCGAGCAGTACTTC. Translated: CASSLVRDTRGEQYF.